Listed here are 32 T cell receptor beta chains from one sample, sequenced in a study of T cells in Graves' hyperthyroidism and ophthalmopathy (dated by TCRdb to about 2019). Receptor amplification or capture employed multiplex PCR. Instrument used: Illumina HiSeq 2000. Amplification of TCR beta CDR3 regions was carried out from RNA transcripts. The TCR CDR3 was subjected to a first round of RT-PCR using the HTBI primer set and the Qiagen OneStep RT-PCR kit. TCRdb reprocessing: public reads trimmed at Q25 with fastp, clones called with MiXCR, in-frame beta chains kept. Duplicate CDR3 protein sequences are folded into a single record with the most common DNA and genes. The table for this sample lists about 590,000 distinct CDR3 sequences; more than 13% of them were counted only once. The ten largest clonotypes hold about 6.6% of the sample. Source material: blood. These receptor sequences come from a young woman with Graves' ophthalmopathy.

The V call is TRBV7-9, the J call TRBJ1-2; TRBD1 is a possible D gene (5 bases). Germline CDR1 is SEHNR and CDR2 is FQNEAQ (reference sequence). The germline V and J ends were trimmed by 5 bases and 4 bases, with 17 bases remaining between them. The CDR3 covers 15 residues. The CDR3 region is CASSPPQGETYGYTF. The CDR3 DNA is TGTGCCAGCAGCCCGCCGCAGGGAGAAACCTATGGCTACACCTTC.

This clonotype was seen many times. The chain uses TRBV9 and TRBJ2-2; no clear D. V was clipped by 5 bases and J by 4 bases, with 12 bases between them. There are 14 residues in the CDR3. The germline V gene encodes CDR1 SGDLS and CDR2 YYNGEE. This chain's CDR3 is CASRPISGTGELFF. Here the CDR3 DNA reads TGTGCCAGCAGGCCCATTTCGGGCACCGGGGAGCTGTTTTTT. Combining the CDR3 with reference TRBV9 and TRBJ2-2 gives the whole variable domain DSGVTQTPKHLITATGQRVTLRCSPRSGDLSVYWYQQSLDQGLQFLIQYYNGEERAKGNILERFSAQQFPDLHSELNLSSLELGDSALYFCASRPISGTGELFFGEGSRLTVL.

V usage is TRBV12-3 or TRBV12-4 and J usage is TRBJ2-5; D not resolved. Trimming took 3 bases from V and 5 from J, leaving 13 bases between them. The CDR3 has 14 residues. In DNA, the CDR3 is TGTGCCAGCAGTTTTCTACTCGCACGGGAGACCCAGTACTTC. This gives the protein CASSFLLARETQYF.

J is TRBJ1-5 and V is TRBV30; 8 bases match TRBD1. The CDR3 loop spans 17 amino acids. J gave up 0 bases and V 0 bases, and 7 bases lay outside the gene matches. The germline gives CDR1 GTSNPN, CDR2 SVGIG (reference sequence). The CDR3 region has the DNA TGTGCCTGGAGTGTGGTCAGGGGGCCTTATAGCAATCAGCCCCAGCATTTT. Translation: CAWSVVRGPYSNQPQHF. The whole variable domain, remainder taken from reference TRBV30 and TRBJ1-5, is SQTIHQWPATLVQPVGSPLSLECTVEGTSNPNLYWYRQAAGRGLQLLFYSVGIGQISSEVPQNLSASRPQDRQFILSSKKLLLSDSGFYLCAWSVVRGPYSNQPQHFGDGTRLSIL.

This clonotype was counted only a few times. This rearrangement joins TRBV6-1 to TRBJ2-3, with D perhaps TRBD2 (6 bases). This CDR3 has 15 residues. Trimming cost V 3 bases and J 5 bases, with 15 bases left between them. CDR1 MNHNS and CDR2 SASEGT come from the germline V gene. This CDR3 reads CASSELTGEGDTQYF. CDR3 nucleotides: TGTGCCAGCAGTGAGTTAACGGGGGAAGGAGATACGCAGTATTTT.

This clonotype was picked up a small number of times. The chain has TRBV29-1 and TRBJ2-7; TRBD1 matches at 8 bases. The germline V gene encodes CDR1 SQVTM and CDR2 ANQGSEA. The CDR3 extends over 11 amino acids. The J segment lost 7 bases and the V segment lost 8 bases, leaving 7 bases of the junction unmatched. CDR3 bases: TGCAGCATCTGGGACAGGCGGGAGCAGTACTTC. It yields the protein CSIWDRREQYF.

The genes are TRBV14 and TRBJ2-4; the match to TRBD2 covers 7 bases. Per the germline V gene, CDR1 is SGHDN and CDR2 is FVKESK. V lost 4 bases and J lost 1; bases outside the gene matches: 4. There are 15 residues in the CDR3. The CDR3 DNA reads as TGTGCCAGCAGCCGGGCGCGGGGGGCCAAAAACATTCAGTACTTC. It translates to CASSRARGAKNIQYF.

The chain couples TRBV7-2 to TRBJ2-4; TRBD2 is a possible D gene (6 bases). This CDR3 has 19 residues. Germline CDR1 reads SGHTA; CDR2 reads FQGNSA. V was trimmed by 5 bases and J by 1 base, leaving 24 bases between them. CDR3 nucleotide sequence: TGTGCCAGCAGCGGGTCCGGGACTCTTCCCATAATGGCCAAAAACATTCAGTACTTC. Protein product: CASSGSGTLPIMAKNIQYF.

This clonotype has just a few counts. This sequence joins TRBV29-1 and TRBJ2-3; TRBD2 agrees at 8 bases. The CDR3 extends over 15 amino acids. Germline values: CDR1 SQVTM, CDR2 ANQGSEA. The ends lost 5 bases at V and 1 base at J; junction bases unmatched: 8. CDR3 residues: CSVHPNSGGTDTQYF. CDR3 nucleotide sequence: TGCAGCGTTCACCCGAATAGCGGGGGCACAGATACGCAGTATTTT.

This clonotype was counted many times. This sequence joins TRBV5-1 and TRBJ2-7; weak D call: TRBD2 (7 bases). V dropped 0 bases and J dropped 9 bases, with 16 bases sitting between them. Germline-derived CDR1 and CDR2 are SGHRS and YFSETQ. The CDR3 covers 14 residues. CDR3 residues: CASSLDGGPMGQYF. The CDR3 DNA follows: TGCGCCAGCAGCTTGGACGGGGGGCCGATGGGGCAGTACTTC.

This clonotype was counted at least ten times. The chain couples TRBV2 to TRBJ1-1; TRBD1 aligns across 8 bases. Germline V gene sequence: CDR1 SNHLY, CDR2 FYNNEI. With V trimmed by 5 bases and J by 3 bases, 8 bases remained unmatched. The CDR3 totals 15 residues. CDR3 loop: CASSSRRGPYTEAFF. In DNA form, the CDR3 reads TGTGCCAGCAGTTCCCGCAGGGGGCCTTACACTGAAGCTTTCTTT.

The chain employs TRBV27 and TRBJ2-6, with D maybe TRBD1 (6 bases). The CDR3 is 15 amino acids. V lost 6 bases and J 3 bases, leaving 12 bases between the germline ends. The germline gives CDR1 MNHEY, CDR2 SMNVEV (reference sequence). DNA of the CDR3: TGTGCCAGCAGACTTTCGGACAGTGGGGCCAACGTCCTGACTTTC. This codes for CASRLSDSGANVLTF.

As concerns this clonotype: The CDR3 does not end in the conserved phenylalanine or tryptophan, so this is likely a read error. This CDR3 reads CASSLGGGYTEAFL. The CDR3 coding sequence is TGTGCCAGCAGTTTAGGAGGGGGGTACACTGAAGCTTTCCTT. The chain carries TRBV28 and TRBJ1-1, with D perhaps TRBD1 (6 bases). The CDR3 spans 14 residues. Germline CDR1 is MDHEN and CDR2 is SYDVKM. The germline V and J ends were trimmed by 2 bases and 3 bases, with 10 bases remaining between them.

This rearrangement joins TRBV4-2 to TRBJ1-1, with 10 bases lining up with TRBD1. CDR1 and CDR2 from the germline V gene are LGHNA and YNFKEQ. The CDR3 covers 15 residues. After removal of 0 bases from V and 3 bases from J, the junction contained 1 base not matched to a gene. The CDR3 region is CASSQEGTGDTEAFF. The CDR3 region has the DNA TGTGCCAGCAGCCAAGAAGGGACAGGGGACACTGAAGCTTTCTTT.

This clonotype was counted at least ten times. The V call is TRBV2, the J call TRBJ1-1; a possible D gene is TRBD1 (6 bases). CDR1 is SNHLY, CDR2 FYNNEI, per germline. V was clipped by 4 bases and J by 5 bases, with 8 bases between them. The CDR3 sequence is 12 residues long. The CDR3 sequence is CASSGGATEAFF. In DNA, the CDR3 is TGTGCCAGCAGTGGGGGGGCGACTGAAGCTTTCTTT. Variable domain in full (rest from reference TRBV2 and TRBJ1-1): EPEVTQTPSHQVTQMGQEVILRCVPISNHLYFYWYRQILGQKVEFLVSFYNNEISEKSEIFDDQFSVERPDGSNFTLKIRSTKLEDSAMYFCASSGGATEAFFGQGTRLTVV.

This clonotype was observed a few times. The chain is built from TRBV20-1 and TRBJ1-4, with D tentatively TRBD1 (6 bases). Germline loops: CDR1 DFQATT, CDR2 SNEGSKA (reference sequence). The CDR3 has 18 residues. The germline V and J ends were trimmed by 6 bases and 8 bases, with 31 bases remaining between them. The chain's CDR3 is CSAKTGGTERSSYEKLFF. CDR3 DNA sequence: TGCAGTGCCAAGACAGGTGGGACGGAGCGTTCTTCATACGAAAAACTGTTTTTT.

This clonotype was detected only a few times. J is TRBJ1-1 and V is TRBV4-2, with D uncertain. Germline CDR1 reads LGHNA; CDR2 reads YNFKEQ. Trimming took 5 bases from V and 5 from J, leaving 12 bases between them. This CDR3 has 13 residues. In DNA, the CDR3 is TGTGCCAGCAGCTTTGGGAAATCGACTGAAGCTTTCTTT. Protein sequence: CASSFGKSTEAFF.

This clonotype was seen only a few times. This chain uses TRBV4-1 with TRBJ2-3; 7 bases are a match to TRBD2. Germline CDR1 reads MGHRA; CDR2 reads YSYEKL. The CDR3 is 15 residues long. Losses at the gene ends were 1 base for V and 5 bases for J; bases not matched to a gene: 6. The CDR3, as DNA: TGCGCCAGCAGCCAAGTAGGGGTAGCGGGAGATACGCAGTATTTT. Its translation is CASSQVGVAGDTQYF.

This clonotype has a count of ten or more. CDR3 residues: CASSLKLAGKETQYF. CDR3 bases: TGTGCCAGCAGCTTAAAACTAGCGGGGAAAGAGACCCAGTACTTC. The chain uses TRBV5-6 and TRBJ2-5, with 10 bases aligning to TRBD2. With V trimmed by 2 bases and J by 3 bases, 4 bases remained unmatched. Germline V gene sequence: CDR1 SGHDT, CDR2 YYEEEE. The CDR3 consists of 15 residues.

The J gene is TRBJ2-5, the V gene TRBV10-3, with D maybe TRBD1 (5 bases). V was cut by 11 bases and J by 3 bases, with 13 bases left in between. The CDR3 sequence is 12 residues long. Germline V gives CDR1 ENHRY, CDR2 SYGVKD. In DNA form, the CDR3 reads TGTGCCGTCCAAACAGGAAAAGAGACCCAGTACTTC. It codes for CAVQTGKETQYF.

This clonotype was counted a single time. The CDR3 protein is CASSFRDYLDENTGELFF. The CDR3 DNA follows: TGTGCCAGCAGCTTCCGGGACTACCTCGATGAGAACACCGGGGAGCTGTTTTTT. This rearrangement joins TRBV27 to TRBJ2-2, with TRBD2 identical over 7 bases. Germline lookup yields CDR1 MNHEY and CDR2 SMNVEV (reference sequence). The CDR3 extends over 18 amino acids. The J segment lost 1 base and the V segment lost 6 bases, leaving 14 bases of the junction unmatched.

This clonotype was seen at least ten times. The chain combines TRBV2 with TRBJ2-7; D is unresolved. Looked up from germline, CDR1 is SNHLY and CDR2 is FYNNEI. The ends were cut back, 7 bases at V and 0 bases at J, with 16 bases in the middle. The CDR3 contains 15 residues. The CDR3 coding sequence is TGTGCCAGCAACTATCAGACTTTCGCCTCCTACGAGCAGTACTTC. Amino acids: CASNYQTFASYEQYF.

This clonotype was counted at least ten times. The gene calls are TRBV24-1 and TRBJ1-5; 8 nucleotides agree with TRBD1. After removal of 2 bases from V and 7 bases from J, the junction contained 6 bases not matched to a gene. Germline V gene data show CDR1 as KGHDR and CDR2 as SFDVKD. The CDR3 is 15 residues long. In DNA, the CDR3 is TGTGCCACCAGTGATTCCCAGGGGGCGAGACAGCCCCAGCATTTT. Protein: CATSDSQGARQPQHF.

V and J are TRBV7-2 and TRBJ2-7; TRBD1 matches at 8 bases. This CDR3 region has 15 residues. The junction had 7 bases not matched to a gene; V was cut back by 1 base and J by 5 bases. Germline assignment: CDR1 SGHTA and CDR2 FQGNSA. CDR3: CASSLVGQGAHEQYF. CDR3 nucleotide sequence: TGTGCCAGCAGCTTAGTGGGGCAGGGGGCCCACGAGCAGTACTTC.

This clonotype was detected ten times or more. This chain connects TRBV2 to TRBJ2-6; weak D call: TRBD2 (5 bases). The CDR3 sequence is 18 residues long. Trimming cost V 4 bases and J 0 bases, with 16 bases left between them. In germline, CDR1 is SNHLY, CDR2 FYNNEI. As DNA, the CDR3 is TGTGCCAGCAGTGGGGCAGGTCGGAGGAGCTCTGGGGCCAACGTCCTGACTTTC. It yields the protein CASSGAGRRSSGANVLTF.

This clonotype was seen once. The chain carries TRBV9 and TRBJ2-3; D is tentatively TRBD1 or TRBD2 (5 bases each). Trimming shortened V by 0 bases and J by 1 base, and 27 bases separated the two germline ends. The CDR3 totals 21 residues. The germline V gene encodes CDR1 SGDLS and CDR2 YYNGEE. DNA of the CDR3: TGTGCCAGCAGCGTAGGATCGACAGCCCGGTGGGAAACTAGACGCACAGATACGCAGTATTTT. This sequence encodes CASSVGSTARWETRRTDTQYF.

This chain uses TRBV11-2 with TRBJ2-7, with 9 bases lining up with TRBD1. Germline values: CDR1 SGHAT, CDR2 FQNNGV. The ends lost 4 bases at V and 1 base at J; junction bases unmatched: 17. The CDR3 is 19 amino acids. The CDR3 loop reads CASSSIPGQGRLGSYEQYF. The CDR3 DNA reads TGTGCCAGCAGCTCGATCCCGGGACAGGGCCGTCTTGGTTCCTACGAGCAGTACTTC.

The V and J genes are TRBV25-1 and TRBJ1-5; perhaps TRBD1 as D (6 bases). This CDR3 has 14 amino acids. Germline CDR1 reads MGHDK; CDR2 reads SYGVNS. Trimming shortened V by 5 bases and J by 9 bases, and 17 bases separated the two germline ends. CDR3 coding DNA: TGTGCCAGCAGTTTTACAGGGTATAGCTCGCCCCAGCATTTT. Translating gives CASSFTGYSSPQHF.

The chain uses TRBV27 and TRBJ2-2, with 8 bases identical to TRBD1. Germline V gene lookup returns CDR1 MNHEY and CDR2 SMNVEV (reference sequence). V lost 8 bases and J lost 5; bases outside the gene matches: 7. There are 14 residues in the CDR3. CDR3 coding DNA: TGTGCCAGCGGTAACGGACAGGGAACCGGGGAGCTGTTTTTT. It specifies CASGNGQGTGELFF.

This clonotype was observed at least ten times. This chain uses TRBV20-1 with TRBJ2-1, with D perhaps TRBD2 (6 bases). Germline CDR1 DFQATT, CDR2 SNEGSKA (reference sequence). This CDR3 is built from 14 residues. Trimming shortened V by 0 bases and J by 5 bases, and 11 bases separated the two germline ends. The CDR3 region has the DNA TGCAGTGCTAGAGATACCGGCGGGAACAATGAGCAGTTCTTC. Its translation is CSARDTGGNNEQFF.

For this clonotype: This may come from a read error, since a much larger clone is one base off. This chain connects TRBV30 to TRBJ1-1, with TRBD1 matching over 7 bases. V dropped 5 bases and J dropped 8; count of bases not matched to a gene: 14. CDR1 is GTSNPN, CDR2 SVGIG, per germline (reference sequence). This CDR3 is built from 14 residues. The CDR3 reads CAWEDISGTVEAFF. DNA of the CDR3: TGTGCCTGGGAAGATATTTCCGGGACAGTCGAAGCTTTCTTT.

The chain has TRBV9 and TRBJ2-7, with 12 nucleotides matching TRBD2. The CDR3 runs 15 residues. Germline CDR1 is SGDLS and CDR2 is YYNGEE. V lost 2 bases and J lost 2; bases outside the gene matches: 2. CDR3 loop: CASSVSSGRAYEQYF. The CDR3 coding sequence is TGTGCCAGCAGCGTCTCTAGCGGGAGGGCCTACGAGCAGTACTTC.